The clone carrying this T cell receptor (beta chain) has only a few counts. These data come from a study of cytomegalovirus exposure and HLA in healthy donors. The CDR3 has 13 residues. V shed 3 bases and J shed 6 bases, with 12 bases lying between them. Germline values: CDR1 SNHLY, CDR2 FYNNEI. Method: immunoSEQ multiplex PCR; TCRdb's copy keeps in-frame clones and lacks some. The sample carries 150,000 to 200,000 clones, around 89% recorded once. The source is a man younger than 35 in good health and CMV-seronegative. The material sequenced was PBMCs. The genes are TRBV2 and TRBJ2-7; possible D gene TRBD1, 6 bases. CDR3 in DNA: TGTGCCAGCAGTGAGGAGGCAGGGGTCGAGCAGTACGTC. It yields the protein CASSEEAGVEQYV.